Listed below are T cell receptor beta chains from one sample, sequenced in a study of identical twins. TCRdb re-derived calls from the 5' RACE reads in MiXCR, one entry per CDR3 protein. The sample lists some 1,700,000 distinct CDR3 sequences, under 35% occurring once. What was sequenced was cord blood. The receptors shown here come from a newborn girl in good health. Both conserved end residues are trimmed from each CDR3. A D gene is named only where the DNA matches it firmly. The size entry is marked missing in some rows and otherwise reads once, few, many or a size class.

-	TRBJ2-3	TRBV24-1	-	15	ATSDNRQGGSTGTQY
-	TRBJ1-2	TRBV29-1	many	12	SVEEGGGFGGYT
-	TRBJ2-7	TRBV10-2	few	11	ASSEYWGDEQY
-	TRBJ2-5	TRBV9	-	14	ASSVGLGFGGETQY
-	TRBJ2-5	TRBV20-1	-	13	SARGGKSNRQTQY
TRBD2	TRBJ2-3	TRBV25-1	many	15	ASSPRTSGRSADTQY
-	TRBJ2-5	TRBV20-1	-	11	SASLTSRETQY
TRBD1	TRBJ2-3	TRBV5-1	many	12	ASSYRGDTDTQY
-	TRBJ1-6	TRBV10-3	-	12	AISEYRENSPLH
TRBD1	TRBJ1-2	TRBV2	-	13	ATKTGTGDRGGYT
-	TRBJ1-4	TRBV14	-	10	ASSQRAGGLF
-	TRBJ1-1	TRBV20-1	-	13	SAPGGGRLNTEAF
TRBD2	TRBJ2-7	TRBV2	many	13	ASSEGLAGAYEQY
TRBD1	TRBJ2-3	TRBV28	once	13	ASRGTGVSTDTQY
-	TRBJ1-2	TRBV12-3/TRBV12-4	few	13	ASSLGGGSGGGYT
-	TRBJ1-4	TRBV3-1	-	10	ASSRRTEKLF
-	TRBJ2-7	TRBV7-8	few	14	ASSLDPPPGPYEQY
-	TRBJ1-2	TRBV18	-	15	TSSPHAGNRVTDGYT
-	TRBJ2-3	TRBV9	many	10	ASSGFTDTQY
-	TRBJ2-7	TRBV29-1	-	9	SVEGRYEQY
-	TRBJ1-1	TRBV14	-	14	ASSQWSYYMNTEAF
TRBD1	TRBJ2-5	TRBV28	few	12	AGSRDRSRNKQY
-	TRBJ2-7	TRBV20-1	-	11	SARDGGTSEQY
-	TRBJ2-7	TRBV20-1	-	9	SARGKYEQY
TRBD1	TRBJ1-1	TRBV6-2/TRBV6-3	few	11	ASSWEDRREAF
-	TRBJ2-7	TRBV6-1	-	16	ASSARGRGPSSYNEQY
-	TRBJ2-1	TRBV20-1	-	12	SARSGGFYNEQF
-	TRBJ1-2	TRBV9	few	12	ASSVDIGQLGYT
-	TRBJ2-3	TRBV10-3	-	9	ATSQTDTRY
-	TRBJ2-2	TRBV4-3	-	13	ASGLSTTNTGELF
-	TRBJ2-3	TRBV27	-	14	ASMAGTRVRTDMQY
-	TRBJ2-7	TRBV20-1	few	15	SARDPNKQGPSYEQY
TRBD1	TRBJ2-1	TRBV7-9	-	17	ASSLNPILRGPSYNEQF
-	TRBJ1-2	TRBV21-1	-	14	ASSSKEAAFIYGYT
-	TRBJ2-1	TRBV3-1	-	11	ASGSGRDSEQF
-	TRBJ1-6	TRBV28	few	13	ASSLFRSYNSPLH
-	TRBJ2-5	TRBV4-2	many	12	ASSQDQGRETQY
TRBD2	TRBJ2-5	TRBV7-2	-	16	ASSLIPPASGIQETQY
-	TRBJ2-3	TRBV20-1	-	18	SARDKDRALAGTSTDTQY
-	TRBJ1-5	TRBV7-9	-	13	ASSLEWGPNQPQH
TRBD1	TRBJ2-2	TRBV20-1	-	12	SARRTGYTGELF
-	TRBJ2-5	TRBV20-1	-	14	SARASLGTFTNEQY
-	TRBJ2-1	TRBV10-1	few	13	ASSERGRLYNEQF
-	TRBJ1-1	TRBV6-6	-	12	ASTSVAMGAEAF
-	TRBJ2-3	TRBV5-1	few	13	ASSGRGFTTDTQY
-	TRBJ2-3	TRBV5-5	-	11	ASSWPRRDTQY
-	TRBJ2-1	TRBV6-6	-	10	ASSYDPRGQF
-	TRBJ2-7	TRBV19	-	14	ASSIVPVRFTYEQY
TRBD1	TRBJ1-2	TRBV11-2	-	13	ASSLEGQDLAGYA